These 32 T cell receptor beta chains came from one sample sequenced in a study of blood T cell repertoires in COVID-19. Libraries were prepared by immunoSEQ multiplex PCR; TCRdb keeps only in-frame clonotypes and omits some of them. The sample includes around 330,000 clones, about 91% of them seen just once. The sequenced material came from PBMCs or T cells enriched from blood (not recorded which). These receptor sequences come from a woman aged 18 to 35 who had recovered from COVID-19.

This chain joins TRBV7-6 and TRBJ2-5; 7 bases line up with TRBD1. The CDR3 loop spans 15 amino acids. J gave up 0 bases and V 5 bases, and 6 bases lay outside the gene matches. Germline values: CDR1 SGHVS, CDR2 FNYEAQ. The CDR3 nucleotides read TGTGCCAGCAGCAGACCACAGGGGAACCAAGAGACCCAGTACTTC. Residues: CASSRPQGNQETQYF.

The chain carries TRBV4-1 and TRBJ2-1, with 10 bases that match TRBD2. J gave up 3 bases and V 0 bases, and 8 bases lay outside the gene matches. The germline V gene has CDR1 MGHRA and CDR2 YSYEKL. The CDR3 runs to 18 residues. The CDR3 sequence is CASSQDRRTSGYYNEQFF. CDR3 coding DNA: TGCGCCAGCAGCCAAGATCGCCGGACTAGCGGATACTACAATGAGCAGTTCTTC.

This clone was counted once. V is TRBV28 and J is TRBJ2-5, with 8 bases lining up with TRBD1. This CDR3 has 13 residues. Germline assignment: CDR1 MDHEN and CDR2 SYDVKM. V lost 10 bases to trimming and J lost 4 bases; unmatched junction nucleotides: 8. The CDR3 DNA reads as TGTGCCATACGAACAGGGGGAAGAGAGACCCAGTACTTC. Translated, it gives CAIRTGGRETQYF.

J is TRBJ2-5 and V is TRBV7-6, with a possible D match to TRBD2 (7 bases). V was trimmed by 5 bases and J by 0 bases, leaving 16 bases between them. This CDR3 contains 16 residues. Germline assignment: CDR1 SGHVS and CDR2 FNYEAQ. The CDR3 nucleotides are TGTGCCAGCAGCCGGCAGGGCGGGGGCTACCAAGAGACCCAGTACTTC. This gives the protein CASSRQGGGYQETQYF.

The rearrangement links TRBV5-1 to TRBJ2-1; 13 bases are a match to TRBD2. In germline, CDR1 is SGHRS, CDR2 YFSETQ. With V trimmed by 2 bases and J by 2 bases, 10 bases remained unmatched. The CDR3 covers 19 residues. CDR3 nucleotide sequence: TGCGCCAGCAGCTTTTTAACTAGCGGGGGGGCCCTTCCCTACAATGAGCAGTTCTTC. It yields the protein CASSFLTSGGALPYNEQFF.

V usage is TRBV19 and J usage is TRBJ1-2; D might be TRBD1 (5 bases). This CDR3 spans 13 amino acids. The ends were cut back, 2 bases at V and 8 bases at J, with 12 bases in the middle. Per the germline V gene, CDR1 is LNHDA and CDR2 is SQIVND (reference sequence). The CDR3 spells CASSIPQGLGYTF. The CDR3 nucleotides are TGTGCCAGTAGTATACCGCAGGGCTTGGGCTACACCTTC.

This clone was observed many times. Different DNA sequences within this sample yield the same CDR3. This chain connects TRBV5-1 to TRBJ2-3; TRBD1 matches 7 bases. This CDR3 is 14 amino acids long. Looked up from germline, CDR1 is SGHRS and CDR2 is YFSETQ. With V trimmed by 2 bases and J by 2 bases, 2 bases remained unmatched. CDR3 in DNA: TGCGCCAGCAGCTTCGGACAGGACACAGATACGCAGTATTTT. Protein product: CASSFGQDTDTQYF.

V usage is TRBV27 and J usage is TRBJ2-2; 9 bases are shared with TRBD2. J was trimmed by 7 bases and V by 0 bases; bases with no gene match: 3. The CDR3 totals 15 residues. Germline V gives CDR1 MNHEY, CDR2 SMNVEV (reference sequence). CDR3 in amino acids: CASSLSGGRDGELFF. The CDR3, as DNA: TGTGCCAGCAGTTTATCAGGCGGGAGGGACGGGGAGCTGTTTTTT.

The rearrangement uses TRBV5-1 and TRBJ1-6, with D tentatively TRBD1 (6 bases). Germline V gives CDR1 SGHRS, CDR2 YFSETQ. The CDR3 loop spans 20 amino acids. V lost 2 bases, J lost 0 bases, and 21 bases lay in between. CDR3 protein: CASSLHTLGQPSSYNSPLHF. CDR3 nucleotide sequence: TGCGCCAGCAGCTTACATACCCTAGGACAGCCGAGCTCCTATAATTCACCCCTCCACTTT. Drawing the rest from reference TRBV5-1 and TRBJ1-6, the complete variable domain is KAGVTQTPRYLIKTRGQQVTLSCSPISGHRSVSWYQQTPGQGLQFLFEYFSETQRNKGNFPGRFSGRQFSNSRSEMNVSTLELGDSALYLCASSLHTLGQPSSYNSPLHFGNGTRLTVT.

This chain connects TRBV5-4 to TRBJ1-1; unclear D gene. The CDR3 is made up of 14 amino acids. CDR1 is SGHNT, CDR2 YYREEE, per germline (reference sequence). V was cut by 4 bases and J by 4 bases, with 14 bases left in between. CDR3 residues: CASSRLRSPTEAFF. CDR3 DNA: TGTGCCAGCAGCCGCCTGCGGTCACCCACTGAAGCTTTCTTT.

The V call is TRBV7-9, the J call TRBJ2-3; 8 bases align to TRBD1. This CDR3 comprises 13 residues. V was clipped by 1 base and J by 12 bases; unmatched bases: 6. Germline values: CDR1 SEHNR, CDR2 FQNEAQ (reference sequence). The CDR3 DNA is TGTGCCAGCAGCTTAGGAGGGGACAGGCGCCAGTATTTT. Protein product: CASSLGGDRRQYF. Full variable domain (missing parts from reference TRBV7-9 and TRBJ2-3): DTGVSQNPRHKITKRGQNVTFRCDPISEHNRLYWYRQTLGQGPEFLTYFQNEAQLEKSRLLSDRFSAERPKGSFSTLEIQRTEQGDSAMYLCASSLGGDRRQYFGPGTRLTVL.

The chain has TRBV5-6 and TRBJ2-1, with D perhaps matching TRBD1 (6 bases). V dropped 3 bases and J dropped 15 bases, with 22 bases sitting between them. The CDR3 runs 14 residues. The germline V gene encodes CDR1 SGHDT and CDR2 YYEEEE. The CDR3 spells CASSWGQGLSDRFF. CDR3 DNA sequence: TGTGCCAGCAGCTGGGGGCAGGGTTTATCGGATCGGTTCTTC.

This clone was seen only once. This chain uses TRBV7-2 with TRBJ1-3, with a possible D match to TRBD1 (5 bases). Germline V gene sequence: CDR1 SGHTA, CDR2 FQGNSA. V dropped 5 bases and J dropped 3 bases, with 14 bases sitting between them. CDR3 length: 15 amino acids. The CDR3 sequence: CASSPQGVGGNTIYF. The CDR3, as DNA: TGTGCCAGCAGCCCCCAGGGTGTTGGTGGAAACACCATATATTTT.

The CDR3, as DNA: TGTGCCAGCAGAAACAGGAGGAACACTGAAGCTTTCTTT. Translated: CASRNRRNTEAFF. The chain couples TRBV6-5 to TRBJ1-1, with D maybe TRBD1 (5 bases). CDR3 size: 13 residues. Germline CDR1 reads MNHEY; CDR2 reads SVGAGI. The ends were cut back, 6 bases at V and 1 base at J, with 9 bases in the middle.

J is TRBJ2-7 and V is TRBV4-3; 7 bases line up with TRBD1. The junction had 5 bases not matched to a gene; V was cut back by 0 bases and J by 0 bases. CDR3 length: 16 residues. Germline V CDR1 and CDR2: LGHNA, YSLEER. In DNA form, the CDR3 reads TGCGCCAGCAGCCAAGAAAGGGGGACAGTCTCCTACGAGCAGTACTTC. It encodes CASSQERGTVSYEQYF.

The rearrangement links TRBV28 to TRBJ1-2; D is ambiguous. CDR3 length equals 15 residues. The germline V gene has CDR1 MDHEN and CDR2 SYDVKM. V lost 7 bases and J lost 1, with 16 bases in between. The CDR3 DNA follows: TGTGCCAGCATTCCTATAGGCGGAGATAACTATGGCTACACCTTC. This gives the protein CASIPIGGDNYGYTF.

About this clone itself: Being one base from a much bigger clone, this may be a read error. This sample includes further DNA sequences coding for the same CDR3. The chain couples TRBV27 to TRBJ2-1; D perhaps matches TRBD2 (6 bases). CDR1 is MNHEY, CDR2 SMNVEV, per germline (reference sequence). The CDR3 is 14 amino acids. Trimming cost V 4 bases and J 4 bases, with 11 bases left between them. CDR3 amino acids: CASSWGDSYNEQFF. CDR3 DNA sequence: TGTGCCAGCAGTTGGGGGGACTCTTACAATGAGCAGTTCTTC.

This chain uses TRBV7-2 with TRBJ2-1, with D perhaps matching TRBD1 (6 bases). The germline gives CDR1 SGHTA, CDR2 FQGNSA. The CDR3 extends over 14 amino acids. Trimming removed 5 bases at V and 3 bases at J, with 11 bases between. CDR3 in amino acids: CASSPGVGYNEQFF. DNA for the CDR3: TGTGCCAGCAGCCCAGGGGTGGGCTACAATGAGCAGTTCTTC. Supplemented by reference TRBV7-2 and TRBJ2-1, the full variable domain reads GAGVSQSPSNKVTEKGKDVELRCDPISGHTALYWYRQSLGQGLEFLIYFQGNSAPDKSGLPSDRFSAERTGGSVSTLTIQRTQQEDSAVYLCASSPGVGYNEQFFGPGTRLTVL.

V and J are TRBV3-1 (or the pseudogene TRBV3-2) and TRBJ2-1; D possibly corresponds to TRBD2 (5 bases). Germline V gives CDR1 LGHDT, CDR2 YNNKEL (reference sequence). The length of the CDR3 is 14 residues. Trimming removed 0 bases at V and 9 bases at J, with 12 bases between. CDR3 region: CASSQEGYGIEQFF. The CDR3 bases are TGTGCCAGCAGCCAAGAGGGTTACGGGATTGAGCAGTTCTTC.

About this clone itself: Different DNA sequences within this sample yield the same CDR3. The chain links TRBV5-1 to TRBJ1-1; D is possibly TRBD1 (5 bases). Germline V lookup: CDR1 SGHRS, CDR2 YFSETQ. The CDR3 spans 13 residues. Trimming took 3 bases from V and 2 from J, leaving 8 bases between them. The CDR3 sequence is CASSSQGNTEAFF. CDR3 in DNA: TGCGCCAGCAGCTCGCAGGGAAACACTGAAGCTTTCTTT.

V is TRBV12-5 and J is TRBJ2-3; 11 bases are a match to TRBD2. The CDR3 loop spans 19 amino acids. V lost 0 bases and J lost 3; bases outside the gene matches: 11. The germline CDR1 and CDR2 sequences are LGHNT and FRNRAP. The CDR3 loop reads CASGLVTETSGSWTDTQYF. CDR3 coding DNA: TGTGCTAGTGGTTTGGTAACGGAAACTAGCGGGAGTTGGACAGATACGCAGTATTTT.

The chain combines TRBV29-1 with TRBJ2-2, with D tentatively TRBD1 (6 bases). V was cut by 4 bases and J by 4 bases, with 19 bases left in between. The CDR3 consists of 16 residues. CDR1 SQVTM and CDR2 ANQGSEA come from the germline V gene. The CDR3 DNA follows: TGCAGCGTTGTATCTCGAGGGGGTTTGGGCACCGGGGAGCTGTTTTTT. Residues: CSVVSRGGLGTGELFF.

The V call is TRBV24-1, the J call TRBJ1-4; 7 bases map to TRBD1. CDR1 and CDR2 (germline): KGHDR, SFDVKD. This CDR3 is 15 amino acids long. With V trimmed by 9 bases and J by 0 bases, 6 bases remained unmatched. CDR3 residues: CATFGQAATNEKLFF. As DNA, the CDR3 is TGTGCCACCTTCGGACAGGCCGCAACTAATGAAAAACTGTTTTTT.

This rearrangement joins TRBV20-1 to TRBJ1-6; D is undetermined. Germline values: CDR1 DFQATT, CDR2 SNEGSKA (reference sequence). The length of the CDR3 is 11 residues. Trimming removed 3 bases from V and 8 bases from J, with 5 bases in between. The CDR3 loop reads CSASLDSPLHF. The CDR3 bases are TGCAGTGCTAGTCTTGATTCACCCCTCCACTTT.

V is TRBV7-2 and J is TRBJ2-5, with 12 bases fitting TRBD2. The germline CDR1 and CDR2 sequences are SGHTA and FQGNSA. CDR3 size: 15 residues. V shed 1 base and J 5 bases; nucleotides not matched to a gene: 2. CDR3 protein: CASSLGGTSGETQYF. For the CDR3, the DNA is TGTGCCAGCAGCTTAGGGGGGACTAGCGGGGAGACCCAGTACTTC.

This chain links TRBV5-4 with TRBJ2-7, with D tentatively TRBD1 (5 bases). Looked up from germline, CDR1 is SGHNT and CDR2 is YYREEE (reference sequence). Trimming cost V 0 bases and J 6 bases, with 10 bases left between them. CDR3 length: 13 residues. The CDR3 DNA reads TGTGCCAGCAGCTTGGAGTTCAGGGCCGAGCAGTACTTC. This sequence encodes CASSLEFRAEQYF. Based on the CDR3 plus reference TRBV5-4 and TRBJ2-7, the full variable domain is ETGVTQSPTHLIKTRGQQVTLRCSSQSGHNTVSWYQQALGQGPQFIFQYYREEENGRGNFPPRFSGLQFPNYSSELNVNALELDDSALYLCASSLEFRAEQYFGPGTRLTVT.

The rearrangement uses TRBV7-9 and TRBJ1-2, with D possibly TRBD1 on 6 matching bases. V gave up 4 bases and J gave up 5 bases, with 11 bases separating them. The CDR3 runs to 13 residues. Germline V gene sequence: CDR1 SEHNR, CDR2 FQNEAQ (reference sequence). For the CDR3, the DNA is TGTGCCAGCAGCTCGACAGGAATATATGGCTACACCTTC. Translated: CASSSTGIYGYTF.

CDR3 DNA: TGTGCCAGTAGTATTGGAGGGCTCACTGAAGCTTTCTTT. Its translation: CASSIGGLTEAFF. The chain has TRBV19 and TRBJ1-1; D is uncertain. Deletions cut 3 bases from V and 4 bases from J, with 9 bases between. This CDR3 is 13 amino acids long. Germline V gives CDR1 LNHDA, CDR2 SQIVND (reference sequence).

V and J are TRBV5-1 and TRBJ1-3; maybe TRBD1 (5 bases). The ends were cut back, 2 bases at V and 0 bases at J, with 12 bases in the middle. Germline CDR1 is SGHRS and CDR2 is YFSETQ. This CDR3 is 16 amino acids long. DNA for the CDR3: TGCGCCAGCAGCTTATCAGGGTCTCACTCTGGAAACACCATATATTTT. It translates to CASSLSGSHSGNTIYF.

V gene TRBV9 combines with J gene TRBJ1-2; TRBD1 agrees at 11 bases. CDR3 length: 15 amino acids. V lost 1 base, J lost 8 bases, and 7 bases stayed unmatched. The germline V gene has CDR1 SGDLS and CDR2 YYNGEE. CDR3 in amino acids: CASSVKGQGALGYTF. The DNA of the CDR3 is TGTGCCAGCAGCGTAAAAGGACAGGGGGCGTTGGGCTACACCTTC.

The CDR3 loop reads CASSQEGQGRYDEQFF. For the CDR3, the DNA is TGCGCCAGCAGCCAAGAGGGACAGGGGCGATACGATGAGCAGTTCTTC. The chain uses TRBV4-3 and TRBJ2-1; 10 bases line up with TRBD1. Germline V gene data show CDR1 as LGHNA and CDR2 as YSLEER. V shed 0 bases, J shed 8 bases, and the junction held 7 bases outside the gene matches. CDR3 length equals 16 residues.

The chain links TRBV10-3 to TRBJ1-1; unclear D gene. With 10 bases removed from V and 0 bases from J, the gap between germline ends came to 9 bases. The germline CDR1 and CDR2 sequences are ENHRY and SYGVKD. The CDR3 is 12 amino acids. The CDR3 DNA is TGTGCCACCGCCGCGGTGAACACTGAAGCTTTCTTT. It specifies CATAAVNTEAFF.